The rows below give T cell receptor beta chains drawn from one sample of a study of technical replicates of blood from a handful of donors. Clones were sequenced by immunoSEQ multiplex PCR, and TCRdb holds only the in-frame ones, with some missing. The repertoire consists of about 72,000 clones, with roughly 95% occurring once and the leading ten covering less than 0.3%. The sample was T cells isolated from PBMCs. The source is a human donor in good health. Each CDR3 is given with its conserved first and last residue. The D gene is left open where the match is weak. For some rows the clone size is stated as once, few or many, or as a class when expanded; others skip it.

abundance	d_gene	len	j_gene	v_gene	CDR3aa	CDR3nt
-	TRBD2	14	TRBJ2-1	TRBV28	CASSFESLAGPQFF	TGTGCCAGCAGTTTCGAGTCGCTAGCGGGACCACAGTTCTTC
-	-	17	TRBJ2-5	TRBV2	CASRGPEQRVFQETQYF	TGTGCCAGCAGGGGCCCGGAACAGCGGGTATTCCAAGAGACCCAGTACTTC
-	TRBD2	15	TRBJ2-1	TRBV6-5	CASRAGGMSYNEQFF	TGTGCCAGCAGGGCCGGGGGGATGTCCTACAATGAGCAGTTCTTC
-	TRBD1	17	TRBJ2-7	TRBV28	CASFTTGDRSRFHEQYF	TGTGCCAGCTTCACAACGGGGGACAGGTCGAGATTCCACGAGCAGTACTTC
-	-	14	TRBJ2-3	TRBV23-1	CASTVKGYTDTQYF	TGCGCCAGCACAGTCAAGGGGTACACAGATACGCAGTATTTT
-	TRBD2	13	TRBJ2-5	TRBV7-8	CASRGRGKKTQYF	TGTGCCAGCAGGGGGCGGGGGAAAAAGACCCAGTACTTC
once	-	12	TRBJ1-1	TRBV7-6	CASSLGQSEAFF	TGTGCCAGCAGCTTAGGACAGAGTGAAGCTTTCTTT
-	TRBD1	14	TRBJ2-1	TRBV7-9	CASPRGSSYNEQFF	TGTGCCAGCCCCAGGGGGAGCTCCTACAATGAGCAGTTCTTC
-	-	8	TRBJ2-3	TRBV2	CASQTQYF	TGTGCCAGCCAAACGCAGTATTTT
once	TRBD1	17	TRBJ1-2	TRBV5-1	CASSPGTALISNYGYTF	TGCGCCAGCAGCCCTGGGACAGCATTGATATCTAACTATGGCTACACCTTC
-	-	14	TRBJ2-5	TRBV11-3	CASSLGSRSETQYF	TGTGCCAGCAGCTTAGGTTCTCGGAGTGAGACCCAGTACTTC
-	-	14	TRBJ2-7	TRBV15	CATSRVQRPYEQYF	TGTGCCACCAGCAGAGTCCAGCGCCCCTACGAGCAGTACTTC
-	TRBD2	16	TRBJ2-1	TRBV10-1	CASSAEGAGGQDEQFF	TGCGCCAGCAGTGCCGAGGGAGCGGGGGGGCAGGATGAGCAGTTCTTC
-	-	14	TRBJ1-1	TRBV7-8	CASSSDRTNTEAFF	TGTGCCAGCAGCTCTGACAGGACCAACACTGAAGCTTTCTTT
-	-	13	TRBJ2-7	TRBV27	CASSLSDTTRQYF	TGTGCCAGCAGTTTATCGGATACTACGAGGCAGTACTTC
-	TRBD2	16	TRBJ2-2	TRBV10-3	CAISARSGRATGELFF	TGTGCCATCAGTGCGCGCAGCGGGAGGGCCACCGGGGAGCTGTTTTTT
-	TRBD2	16	TRBJ2-7	TRBV4-1	CASSQQGLGSSYEQYF	TGCGCCAGCAGCCAACAGGGACTAGGATCCTCCTACGAGCAGTACTTC
-	TRBD2	17	TRBJ2-1	TRBV10-2	CASSDPGLAGVGDEQFF	TGCGCCAGCAGTGACCCTGGACTAGCGGGAGTCGGGGATGAGCAGTTCTTC
-	TRBD2	16	TRBJ2-4	TRBV5-4	CASSRGRPGGKNIQYF	TGTGCCAGCAGCCGGGGCCGCCCGGGAGGCAAAAACATTCAGTACTTC
-	-	10	TRBJ1-5	TRBV19	CASSTQPQHF	TGTGCCAGTAGTACGCAGCCCCAGCATTTT
-	TRBD1	15	TRBJ2-7	TRBV5-1	CASSSTGTGVGEQYF	TGCGCCAGCAGCTCGACGGGGACAGGGGTTGGCGAGCAGTACTTC
once	-	12	TRBJ1-6	TRBV6-6	CASRGTGRPLHF	TGTGCCAGCCGTGGGACTGGAAGACCCCTCCACTTT
-	TRBD1	19	TRBJ1-1	TRBV10-3	CAIRRWVAGQGDGGTEAFF	TGTGCCATCAGAAGGTGGGTCGCGGGACAGGGTGACGGGGGCACTGAAGCTTTCTTT
-	TRBD2	16	TRBJ2-1	TRBV5-1	CASSLSPGLAYNEQFF	TGCGCCAGCAGTCTGTCCCCGGGACTAGCCTACAATGAGCAGTTCTTC
-	TRBD2	15	TRBJ2-3	TRBV4-1	CASSQDAGGTDTQYF	TGCGCCAGCAGCCAAGATGCGGGGGGCACAGATACGCAGTATTTT
-	-	16	TRBJ2-7	TRBV15	CATSSRIRGYFYEQYF	TGTGCCACCAGCAGCCGTATTCGGGGATACTTCTACGAGCAGTACTTC
-	-	13	TRBJ1-5	TRBV25-1	CASSASLSQPQHF	TGTGCCAGCAGTGCTAGTCTTTCTCAGCCCCAGCATTTT
-	-	12	TRBJ2-1	TRBV30	CAWSYGGNEQFF	TGTGCCTGGAGTTACGGAGGGAATGAGCAGTTCTTC
-	-	12	TRBJ2-7	TRBV29-1	CSVRGLSYEQYF	TGCAGCGTACGAGGACTTTCCTACGAGCAGTACTTC
-	-	13	TRBJ2-2	TRBV28	CASRTGNTGELFF	TGTGCCAGCAGGACAGGGAACACCGGGGAGCTGTTTTTT
-	-	13	TRBJ1-1	TRBV4-2	CASSQVSDPEAFF	TGTGCCAGCAGCCAAGTAAGCGACCCGGAAGCTTTCTTT
-	-	15	TRBJ1-1	TRBV7-9	CTSSLEVRAFAEAFF	TGTACCAGCAGCTTAGAGGTCAGGGCCTTCGCTGAAGCTTTCTTT
-	-	13	TRBJ1-1	TRBV4-1	CASSQGYRGEAFF	TGCGCCAGCAGCCAAGGGTACCGAGGTGAAGCTTTCTTT
-	-	13	TRBJ1-5	TRBV6-5	CASSYEGNQPQHF	TGTGCCAGCAGTTACGAGGGAAATCAGCCCCAGCATTTT
once	TRBD2	16	TRBJ2-1	TRBV7-6	CASSLGGSLSGRKQFF	TGTGCCAGCAGCTTAGGCGGGAGTTTGTCGGGGAGGAAGCAGTTCTTC
-	-	15	TRBJ1-1	TRBV5-1	CASSLGAGAGTEAFF	TGCGCCAGCAGCTTGGGAGCAGGAGCGGGGACTGAAGCTTTCTTT
-	TRBD2	13	TRBJ2-3	TRBV29-1	CSVEGRAGDTQYF	TGCAGCGTTGAGGGGAGGGCCGGAGATACGCAGTATTTT
-	-	13	TRBJ1-5	TRBV30	CAWRGDINQPQHF	TGTGCCTGGAGAGGGGACATAAATCAGCCCCAGCATTTT
-	-	14	TRBJ2-7	TRBV11-3	CASSLVGSSGEQYF	TGTGCCAGCAGCTTAGTTGGGTCTTCAGGCGAGCAGTACTTC
-	-	15	TRBJ2-2	TRBV7-7	CASSLGLERTGELFF	TGTGCCAGCAGCTTGGGTCTAGAGAGGACCGGGGAGCTGTTTTTT
-	TRBD1	14	TRBJ1-2	TRBV9	CASSVGQANYGYTF	TGTGCCAGCAGCGTTGGACAGGCTAACTATGGCTACACCTTC
-	TRBD1	15	TRBJ1-1	TRBV6-1	CASSEALTGKIEAFF	TGTGCCAGCAGTGAAGCACTGACAGGGAAAATTGAAGCTTTCTTT
once	-	11	TRBJ1-4	TRBV29-1	CSVNINEKLFF	TGCAGCGTTAACATAAATGAAAAACTGTTTTTT
-	-	14	TRBJ1-5	TRBV19	CASYQGGASQPQHF	TGTGCCAGTTATCAAGGGGGGGCATCCCAGCCCCAGCATTTT
-	-	13	TRBJ1-3	TRBV7-8	CASSPVSGNTIYF	TGTGCCAGCAGCCCCGTCTCTGGAAACACCATATATTTT
-	-	16	TRBJ1-2	TRBV23-1	CASSQSLAVYFDGYTF	TGCGCCAGCAGTCAATCGTTGGCAGTTTATTTCGATGGCTACACCTTC
once	TRBD2	14	TRBJ2-5	TRBV18	CASSPLTSSETQYF	TGTGCCAGCTCACCACTGACTAGCTCGGAGACCCAGTACTTC
-	-	14	TRBJ1-1	TRBV15	CATSRGMTATEAFF	TGTGCCACCAGCAGGGGAATGACAGCCACTGAAGCTTTCTTT
few	-	15	TRBJ1-5	TRBV30	CAWSVAGMGTEPQHF	TGTGCCTGGAGTGTAGCAGGGATGGGAACGGAGCCCCAGCATTTT
-	TRBD1	15	TRBJ2-1	TRBV18	CASSHRDRGRNEQFF	TGTGCCAGCTCCCACCGGGACAGGGGGCGGAATGAGCAGTTCTTC
-	TRBD2	16	TRBJ2-1	TRBV11-2	CASSSRLAGGPHEQFF	TGTGCCAGCAGCTCCCGACTAGCGGGGGGGCCCCATGAGCAGTTCTTC
-	-	15	TRBJ2-5	TRBV7-3	CASSLLGRGLETQYF	TGTGCCAGCAGCTTATTAGGCCGGGGGTTAGAGACCCAGTACTTC
-	-	13	TRBJ1-1	TRBV6-1	CASRTLRDTEAFF	TGTGCCAGCAGGACCTTACGGGACACTGAAGCTTTCTTT
-	TRBD2	19	TRBJ2-5	TRBV7-8	CASSSRLAGGLTVVETQYF	TGTGCCAGCAGCTCCCGACTAGCGGGGGGCCTCACGGTGGTAGAGACCCAGTACTTC
-	-	15	TRBJ2-7	TRBV11-2	CASSLVGGPFYEQYF	TGTGCCAGCAGCTTAGTAGGGGGTCCTTTCTACGAGCAGTACTTC
-	TRBD2	15	TRBJ2-5	TRBV29-1	CSVDRTGGAGETQYF	TGCAGCGTTGATAGGACCGGGGGGGCCGGAGAGACCCAGTACTTC